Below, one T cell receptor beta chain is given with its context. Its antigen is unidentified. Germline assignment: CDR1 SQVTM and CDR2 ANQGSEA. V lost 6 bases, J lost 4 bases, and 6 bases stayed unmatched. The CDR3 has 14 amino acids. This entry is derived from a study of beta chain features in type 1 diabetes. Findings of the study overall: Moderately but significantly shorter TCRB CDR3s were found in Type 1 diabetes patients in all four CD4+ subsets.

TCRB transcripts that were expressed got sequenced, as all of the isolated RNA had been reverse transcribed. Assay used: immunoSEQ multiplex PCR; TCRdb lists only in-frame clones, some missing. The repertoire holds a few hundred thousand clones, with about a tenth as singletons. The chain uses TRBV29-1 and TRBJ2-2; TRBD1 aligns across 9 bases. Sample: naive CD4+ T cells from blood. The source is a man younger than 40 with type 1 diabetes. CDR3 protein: CSVPGQGGTGELFF. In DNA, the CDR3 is TGCAGCGTACCGGGACAGGGAGGCACCGGGGAGCTGTTTTTT.